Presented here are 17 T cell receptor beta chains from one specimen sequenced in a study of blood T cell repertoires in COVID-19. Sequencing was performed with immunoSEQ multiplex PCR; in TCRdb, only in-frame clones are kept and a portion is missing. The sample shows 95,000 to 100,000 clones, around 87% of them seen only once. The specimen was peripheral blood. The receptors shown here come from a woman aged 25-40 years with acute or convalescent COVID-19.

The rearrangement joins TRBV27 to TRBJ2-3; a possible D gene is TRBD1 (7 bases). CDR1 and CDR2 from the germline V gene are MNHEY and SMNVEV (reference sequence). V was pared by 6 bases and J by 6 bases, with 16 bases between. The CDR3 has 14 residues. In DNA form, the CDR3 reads TGTGCCAGCAGCCCCAGGGGGGCCGAGGATACGCAGTATTTT. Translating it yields CASSPRGAEDTQYF.

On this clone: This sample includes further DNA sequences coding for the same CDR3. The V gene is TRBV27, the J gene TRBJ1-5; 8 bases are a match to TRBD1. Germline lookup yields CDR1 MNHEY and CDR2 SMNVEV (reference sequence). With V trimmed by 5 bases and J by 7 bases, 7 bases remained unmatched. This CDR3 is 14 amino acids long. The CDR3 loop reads CASSPDRVEQPQHF. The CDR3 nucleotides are TGTGCCAGCAGTCCGGACAGGGTGGAGCAGCCCCAGCATTTT.

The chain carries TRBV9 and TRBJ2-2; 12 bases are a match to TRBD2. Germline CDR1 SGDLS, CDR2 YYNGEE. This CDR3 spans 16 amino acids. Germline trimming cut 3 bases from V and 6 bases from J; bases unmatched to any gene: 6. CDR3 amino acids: CASSGSSGGASGELFF. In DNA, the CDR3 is TGTGCCAGCAGCGGATCTAGCGGGGGGGCATCCGGGGAGCTGTTTTTT.

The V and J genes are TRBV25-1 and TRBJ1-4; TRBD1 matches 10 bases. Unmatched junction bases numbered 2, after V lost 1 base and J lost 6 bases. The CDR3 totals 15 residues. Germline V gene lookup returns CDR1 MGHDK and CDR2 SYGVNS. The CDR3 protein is CASSESGQGDEKLFF. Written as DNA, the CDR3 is TGTGCCAGCAGTGAATCTGGACAGGGGGATGAAAAACTGTTTTTT.

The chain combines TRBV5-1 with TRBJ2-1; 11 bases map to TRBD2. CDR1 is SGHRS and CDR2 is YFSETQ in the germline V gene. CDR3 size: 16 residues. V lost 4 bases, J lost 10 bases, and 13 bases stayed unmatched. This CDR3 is CASSKVGLAGGGEQFF. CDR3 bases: TGCGCCAGCAGCAAGGTAGGCCTAGCGGGGGGAGGAGAGCAGTTCTTC. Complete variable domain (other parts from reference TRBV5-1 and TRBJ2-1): KAGVTQTPRYLIKTRGQQVTLSCSPISGHRSVSWYQQTPGQGLQFLFEYFSETQRNKGNFPGRFSGRQFSNSRSEMNVSTLELGDSALYLCASSKVGLAGGGEQFFGPGTRLTVL.

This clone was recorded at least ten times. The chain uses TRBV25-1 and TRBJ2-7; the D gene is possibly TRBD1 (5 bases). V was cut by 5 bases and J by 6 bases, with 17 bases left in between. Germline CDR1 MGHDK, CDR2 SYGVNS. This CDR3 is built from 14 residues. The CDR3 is CASSPGLRGSEQYF. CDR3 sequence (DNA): TGTGCCAGCAGTCCGGGCCTTAGGGGCTCCGAGCAGTACTTC.

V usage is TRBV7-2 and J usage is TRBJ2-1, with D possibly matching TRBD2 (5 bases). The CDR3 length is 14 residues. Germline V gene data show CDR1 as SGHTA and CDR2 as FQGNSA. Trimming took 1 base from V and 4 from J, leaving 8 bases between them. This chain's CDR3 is CASSLDTGYNEQFF. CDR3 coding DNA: TGTGCCAGCAGCTTAGACACGGGGTACAATGAGCAGTTCTTC.

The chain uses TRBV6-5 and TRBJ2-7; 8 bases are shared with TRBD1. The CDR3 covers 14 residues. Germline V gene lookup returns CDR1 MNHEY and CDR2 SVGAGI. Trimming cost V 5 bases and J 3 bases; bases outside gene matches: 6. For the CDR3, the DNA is TGTGCCAGCAGTCCCCGGGACAGGAACTACGAGCAGTACTTC. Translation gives CASSPRDRNYEQYF.

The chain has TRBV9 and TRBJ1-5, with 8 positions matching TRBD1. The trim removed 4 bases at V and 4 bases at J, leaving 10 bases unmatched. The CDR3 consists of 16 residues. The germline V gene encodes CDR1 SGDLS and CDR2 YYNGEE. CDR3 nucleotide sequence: TGTGCCAGCAGCAAGAGCCCAGGGGGCCCTAATCAGCCCCAGCATTTT. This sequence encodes CASSKSPGGPNQPQHF. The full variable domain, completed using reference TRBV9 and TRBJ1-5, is DSGVTQTPKHLITATGQRVTLRCSPRSGDLSVYWYQQSLDQGLQFLIQYYNGEERAKGNILERFSAQQFPDLHSELNLSSLELGDSALYFCASSKSPGGPNQPQHFGDGTRLSIL.

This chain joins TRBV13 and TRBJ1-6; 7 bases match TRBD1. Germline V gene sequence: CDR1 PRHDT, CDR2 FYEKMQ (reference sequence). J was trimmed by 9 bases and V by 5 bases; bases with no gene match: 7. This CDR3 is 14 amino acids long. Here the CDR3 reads CASSQQGRGSPLHF. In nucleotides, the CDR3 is TGTGCCAGCAGCCAACAGGGGAGAGGTTCACCCCTCCACTTT. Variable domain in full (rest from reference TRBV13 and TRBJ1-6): AAGVIQSPRHLIKEKRETATLKCYPIPRHDTVYWYQQGPGQDPQFLISFYEKMQSDKGSIPDRFSAQQFSDYHSELNMSSLELGDSALYFCASSQQGRGSPLHFGNGTRLTVT.

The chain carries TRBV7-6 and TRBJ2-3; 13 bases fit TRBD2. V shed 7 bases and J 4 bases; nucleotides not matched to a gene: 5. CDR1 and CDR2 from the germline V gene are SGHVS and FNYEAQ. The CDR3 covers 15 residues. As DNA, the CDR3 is TGTGCCAGCACCAAGACTAGCGGGAGGTCAGATACGCAGTATTTT. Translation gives CASTKTSGRSDTQYF.

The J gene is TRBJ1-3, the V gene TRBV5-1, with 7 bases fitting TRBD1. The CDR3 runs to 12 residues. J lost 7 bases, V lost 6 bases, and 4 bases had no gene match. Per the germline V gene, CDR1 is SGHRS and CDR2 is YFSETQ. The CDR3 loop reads CASIGQDNTIYF. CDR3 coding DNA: TGCGCCAGCATTGGACAGGACAACACCATATATTTT. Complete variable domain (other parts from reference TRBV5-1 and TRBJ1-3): KAGVTQTPRYLIKTRGQQVTLSCSPISGHRSVSWYQQTPGQGLQFLFEYFSETQRNKGNFPGRFSGRQFSNSRSEMNVSTLELGDSALYLCASIGQDNTIYFGEGSWLTVV.

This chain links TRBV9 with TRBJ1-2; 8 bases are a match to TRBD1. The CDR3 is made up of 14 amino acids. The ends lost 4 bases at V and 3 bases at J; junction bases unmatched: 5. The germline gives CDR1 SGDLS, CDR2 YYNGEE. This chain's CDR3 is CASSFGQGDYGYTF. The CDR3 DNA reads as TGTGCCAGCAGCTTCGGACAGGGTGACTATGGCTACACCTTC.

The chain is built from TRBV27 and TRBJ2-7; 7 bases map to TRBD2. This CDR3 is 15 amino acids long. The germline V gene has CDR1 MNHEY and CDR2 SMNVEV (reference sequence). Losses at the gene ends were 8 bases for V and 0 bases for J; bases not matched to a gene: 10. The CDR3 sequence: CASGDGTTYSYEQYF. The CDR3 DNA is TGTGCCAGCGGCGACGGGACTACCTACTCCTACGAGCAGTACTTC.

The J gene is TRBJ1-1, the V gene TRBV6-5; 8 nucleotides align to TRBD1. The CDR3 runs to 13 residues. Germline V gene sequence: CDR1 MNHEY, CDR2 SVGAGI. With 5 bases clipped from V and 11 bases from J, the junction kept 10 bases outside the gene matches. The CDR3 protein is CASSLRTGRTAFF. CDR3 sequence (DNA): TGTGCCAGCAGTCTTCGGACAGGGAGAACGGCTTTCTTT.

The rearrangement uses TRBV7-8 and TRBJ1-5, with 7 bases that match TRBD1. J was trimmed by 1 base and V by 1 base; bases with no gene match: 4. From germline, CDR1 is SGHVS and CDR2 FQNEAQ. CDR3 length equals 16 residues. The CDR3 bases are TGTGCCAGCAGCTTAGTGGCAGGGGGGAGCAATCAGCCCCAGCATTTT. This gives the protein CASSLVAGGSNQPQHF.

The CDR3 is CASSERPGTALNTDTQYF. The CDR3 DNA is TGTGCCAGCAGTGAAAGGCCGGGGACAGCGCTTAACACAGATACGCAGTATTTT. The chain combines TRBV6-1 with TRBJ2-3, with 7 bases identical to TRBD1. Germline V gene lookup returns CDR1 MNHNS and CDR2 SASEGT. J gave up 2 bases and V 2 bases, and 13 bases lay outside the gene matches. The CDR3 length is 18 residues.